Below, 29 T cell receptor beta chains from the same sample are listed, as sequenced in a study of blood T cell repertoires in COVID-19. Profiled with immunoSEQ multiplex PCR; TCRdb holds only in-frame clones, not every one. The sample lists about 280,000 clones, around 90% occurring once. Sequencing was performed on peripheral blood. The receptors stem from a man between 18 and 35 years old with active or convalescent COVID-19.

The chain has TRBV18 and TRBJ1-3; D gene unclear. V lost 1 base to trimming and J lost 1 base, with 5 bases between them. The length of the CDR3 is 14 residues. The germline V gene encodes CDR1 KGHSH and CDR2 LQKENI. The CDR3 DNA follows: TGTGCCAGCTCACCACGGGCATCTGGAAACACCATATATTTT. It is translated as CASSPRASGNTIYF.

The chain recombines TRBV5-4 with TRBJ2-3, with a weak D call TRBD2 (6 bases). Germline V gene data show CDR1 as SGHNT and CDR2 as YYREEE (reference sequence). This CDR3 contains 13 residues. V dropped 7 bases and J dropped 6 bases, with 15 bases sitting between them. The CDR3 protein is CASGTTGVDTQYF. CDR3 coding DNA: TGTGCCAGCGGGACGACGGGGGTTGATACGCAGTATTTT.

This clone was counted once. This chain uses TRBV25-1 with TRBJ1-6; D is possibly TRBD1 (5 bases). The CDR3 is 15 residues long. Germline assignment: CDR1 MGHDK and CDR2 SYGVNS. The germline V and J ends were trimmed by 8 bases and 9 bases, with 20 bases remaining between them. In DNA form, the CDR3 reads TGTGCCAGCGGCCCCCCGGCCAGGGATGGTTCACCCCTCCACTTT. As protein: CASGPPARDGSPLHF. Using reference TRBV25-1 and TRBJ1-6 for the parts outside the CDR3, the full variable domain is EADIYQTPRYLVIGTGKKITLECSQTMGHDKMYWYQQDPGMELHLIHYSYGVNSTEKGDLSSESTVSRIRTEHFPLTLESARPSHTSQYLCASGPPARDGSPLHFGNGTRLTVT.

This chain links TRBV24-1 with TRBJ2-2; D may be TRBD1 (6 bases). The V and J ends lost 9 bases and 0 bases respectively, with 7 bases between them. Germline CDR1 and CDR2: KGHDR and SFDVKD. The CDR3 contains 13 residues. CDR3 loop: CATGTTNTGELFF. CDR3 in DNA: TGTGCCACCGGGACAACGAACACCGGGGAGCTGTTTTTT.

The chain links TRBV2 to TRBJ2-3, with D maybe TRBD2 (5 bases). The CDR3 loop spans 16 amino acids. CDR1 and CDR2 from the germline V gene are SNHLY and FYNNEI. Trimming cost V 6 bases and J 2 bases, with 18 bases left between them. The CDR3: CASSPRAGGPTDTQYF. As DNA, the CDR3 is TGTGCCAGCAGCCCGAGGGCAGGCGGACCCACAGATACGCAGTATTTT. Full variable domain (outside the CDR3, taken from reference TRBV2 and TRBJ2-3): EPEVTQTPSHQVTQMGQEVILRCVPISNHLYFYWYRQILGQKVEFLVSFYNNEISEKSEIFDDQFSVERPDGSNFTLKIRSTKLEDSAMYFCASSPRAGGPTDTQYFGPGTRLTVL.

J is TRBJ2-2 and V is TRBV4-1; the D is unclear. V dropped 4 bases and J dropped 5 bases, with 14 bases sitting between them. The CDR3 consists of 15 residues. Germline V gene data show CDR1 as MGHRA and CDR2 as YSYEKL. The CDR3 is CASSLSRTATGELFF. The CDR3, as DNA: TGCGCCAGCAGCCTTTCCCGTACAGCTACCGGGGAGCTGTTTTTT.

This chain joins TRBV7-9 and TRBJ1-1, with a weak D call TRBD1 (5 bases). CDR3 size: 14 residues. The ends were cut back, 0 bases at V and 5 bases at J, with 10 bases in the middle. CDR1 and CDR2 (germline): SEHNR, FQNEAQ (reference sequence). The CDR3 sequence is CASSLATHRTEAFF. CDR3 DNA sequence: TGTGCCAGCAGCTTAGCCACTCACAGGACTGAAGCTTTCTTT.

This rearrangement joins TRBV6-5 to TRBJ2-7; a weak D match, TRBD2 (5 bases). Looked up from germline, CDR1 is MNHEY and CDR2 is SVGAGI. This CDR3 region has 14 residues. V lost 1 base and J 3 bases, leaving 10 bases between the germline ends. This chain's CDR3 is CASSYYRGDYEQYF. CDR3 in DNA: TGTGCCAGCAGTTACTACCGGGGAGACTACGAGCAGTACTTC.

The rearrangement links TRBV5-1 to TRBJ2-2; perhaps TRBD1 as D (6 bases). Germline V gene data show CDR1 as SGHRS and CDR2 as YFSETQ. The germline V and J ends were trimmed by 1 base and 4 bases, with 17 bases remaining between them. The CDR3 extends over 17 amino acids. The CDR3 DNA reads as TGCGCCAGCAGCTTGTTGCCCAGGGGAAAAGGCACCGGGGAGCTGTTTTTT. Translation gives CASSLLPRGKGTGELFF. Complete variable domain (other parts from reference TRBV5-1 and TRBJ2-2): KAGVTQTPRYLIKTRGQQVTLSCSPISGHRSVSWYQQTPGQGLQFLFEYFSETQRNKGNFPGRFSGRQFSNSRSEMNVSTLELGDSALYLCASSLLPRGKGTGELFFGEGSRLTVL.

V is TRBV19 and J is TRBJ2-2, with TRBD1 matching 12 bases. Germline loops: CDR1 LNHDA, CDR2 SQIVND (reference sequence). The V and J ends lost 7 bases and 2 bases, in that order; junction bases with no gene match: 17. This CDR3 is 20 amino acids long. The CDR3 DNA reads TGTGCCAGTATCAAAACCCGGGACAGGGGGCCCCACCTCAACACCGGGGAGCTGTTTTTT. It yields the protein CASIKTRDRGPHLNTGELFF. Complete variable domain (other parts from reference TRBV19 and TRBJ2-2): DGGITQSPKYLFRKEGQNVTLSCEQNLNHDAMYWYRQDPGQGLRLIYYSQIVNDFQKGDIAEGYSVSREKKESFPLTVTSAQKNPTAFYLCASIKTRDRGPHLNTGELFFGEGSRLTVL.

The rearrangement joins TRBV27 to TRBJ1-5; the D is unclear. This CDR3 is 17 amino acids long. The V gene's germline CDR1 is MNHEY and CDR2 SMNVEV (reference sequence). V was cut by 5 bases and J by 2 bases, with 19 bases left in between. CDR3 in amino acids: CASSPTVVVSGNQPQHF. The CDR3 DNA is TGTGCCAGCAGTCCAACAGTGGTAGTAAGTGGCAATCAGCCCCAGCATTTT.

The chain links TRBV10-3 to TRBJ1-6; 9 bases are a match to TRBD1. There are 15 residues in the CDR3. V trimming: 4 bases; J trimming: 8 bases; junction bases outside the gene matches: 6. The germline V gene has CDR1 ENHRY and CDR2 SYGVKD. CDR3 bases: TGTGCCATCAGTGGGACCACAGGGGGCGATTCACCCCTCCACTTT. This gives the protein CAISGTTGGDSPLHF.

The rearrangement uses TRBV27 and TRBJ2-5; 10 bases map to TRBD2. Trimming took 3 bases from V and 4 from J; bases not matched to a gene: 8. Germline V CDR1 and CDR2: MNHEY, SMNVEV (reference sequence). The CDR3 runs to 16 residues. CDR3 DNA sequence: TGTGCCAGCAGTTTTGTAGCGGGGGGAATCGGAGAGACCCAGTACTTC. Its translation: CASSFVAGGIGETQYF.

The rearrangement links TRBV19 to TRBJ1-1; tentatively, D is TRBD1 (6 bases). CDR1 LNHDA and CDR2 SQIVND come from the germline V gene (reference sequence). The CDR3 is 15 amino acids. Trimming pared 9 bases from V and 0 bases from J, leaving 17 bases between. CDR3 sequence reads: CASTQDSWMNTEAFF. As DNA, the CDR3 is TGTGCCAGCACCCAGGACAGTTGGATGAACACTGAAGCTTTCTTT.

V is TRBV7-9 and J is TRBJ1-2, with unresolved D. This CDR3 comprises 13 residues. The V end lost 5 bases, the J end lost 0 bases, and 7 bases lay between the germline ends. The germline V gene encodes CDR1 SEHNR and CDR2 FQNEAQ (reference sequence). The CDR3 DNA is TGTGCCAGCAGCGCTACAGCTAACTATGGCTACACCTTC. Protein sequence: CASSATANYGYTF.

The chain's CDR3 is CSVAGAPDNYGYTF. The DNA for the CDR3 is TGCAGCGTTGCAGGGGCCCCCGACAACTATGGCTACACCTTC. The V call is TRBV29-1, the J call TRBJ1-2, with a tentative D call TRBD1 (6 bases). Germline assignment: CDR1 SQVTM and CDR2 ANQGSEA. Trimming shortened V by 4 bases and J by 2 bases, and 14 bases separated the two germline ends. This CDR3 is 14 amino acids long.

This clone was picked up one time. The chain carries TRBV5-1 and TRBJ1-1; TRBD1 agrees at 8 bases. This CDR3 is 15 amino acids long. The germline V gene encodes CDR1 SGHRS and CDR2 YFSETQ. The J segment lost 1 base and the V segment lost 2 bases, leaving 4 bases of the junction unmatched. CDR3 nucleotides: TGCGCCAGCAGCTTTTCCGGGACAGGGAACACTGAAGCTTTCTTT. Protein sequence: CASSFSGTGNTEAFF.

The V gene is TRBV12-5, the J gene TRBJ1-4; D is possibly TRBD1 (5 bases). The CDR3 length is 12 residues. Trimming removed 4 bases from V and 7 bases from J, with 7 bases in between. CDR1 is LGHNT and CDR2 is FRNRAP in the germline V gene. CDR3 loop: CASGSGFEKLFF. The CDR3 nucleotides read TGTGCTAGTGGTTCAGGGTTTGAAAAACTGTTTTTT.

V gene TRBV5-1 combines with J gene TRBJ1-1; 7 bases map to TRBD1. This CDR3 has 21 residues. V lost 1 base to trimming and J lost 0 bases; unmatched junction nucleotides: 21. CDR1 is SGHRS and CDR2 is YFSETQ in the germline V gene. The CDR3 nucleotides are TGCGCCAGCAGCTTGAGGGAAAACAGGGGCGCTTCCAAAATGATGAACACTGAAGCTTTCTTT. This codes for CASSLRENRGASKMMNTEAFF.

The chain combines TRBV11-2 with TRBJ2-7; TRBD2 agrees at 7 bases. Germline-derived CDR1 and CDR2 are SGHAT and FQNNGV. J was trimmed by 2 bases and V by 5 bases; bases with no gene match: 15. The CDR3 is 17 residues long. As DNA, the CDR3 is TGTGCCAGCAGCACCCCGGGACGCAAACGGGGGGCCTACGAGCAGTACTTC. Its translation: CASSTPGRKRGAYEQYF.

The chain employs TRBV13 and TRBJ1-2; no clear D gene. Trimming stripped 3 bases from V and 3 bases from J, with 11 bases between. Germline lookup yields CDR1 PRHDT and CDR2 FYEKMQ (reference sequence). The CDR3 runs to 14 residues. The CDR3 DNA follows: TGTGCCAGCAGCTTTTTACGTCAGGACTATGGCTACACCTTC. It translates to CASSFLRQDYGYTF.

The genes are TRBV3-1 (or the pseudogene TRBV3-2) and TRBJ2-2, with D possibly being TRBD1 (5 bases). V shed 3 bases and J shed 7 bases, with 15 bases lying between them. CDR1 LGHDT and CDR2 YNNKEL come from the germline V gene (reference sequence). The length of the CDR3 is 15 residues. As DNA, the CDR3 is TGTGCCAGCAGCCAGGCCAGGGTGACCGGCGGGGAGCTGTTTTTT. Translating gives CASSQARVTGGELFF.

This clone was detected once. The chain uses TRBV5-6 and TRBJ2-5; TRBD2 is a possible D gene (6 bases). V lost 2 bases to trimming and J lost 4 bases, with 12 bases between them. The CDR3 spans 14 residues. Germline assignment: CDR1 SGHDT and CDR2 YYEEEE. CDR3 DNA: TGTGCCAGCAGCTTAGGCCTGGGGGGAGAGACCCAGTACTTC. Residues: CASSLGLGGETQYF.

The chain carries TRBV12-5 and TRBJ2-7; 10 nucleotides line up with TRBD1. Germline V gene lookup returns CDR1 LGHNT and CDR2 FRNRAP. This CDR3 contains 15 residues. V lost 1 base and J lost 2; bases outside the gene matches: 2. As DNA, the CDR3 is TGTGCTAGTGGTTTGGGACAGGGGGCGGCCTACGAGCAGTACTTC. This codes for CASGLGQGAAYEQYF. Variable domain in full (rest from reference TRBV12-5 and TRBJ2-7): DARVTQTPRHKVTEMGQEVTMRCQPILGHNTVFWYRQTMMQGLELLAYFRNRAPLDDSGMPKDRFSAEMPDATLATLKIQPSEPRDSAVYFCASGLGQGAAYEQYFGPGTRLTVT.

The DNA for the CDR3 is TGTGCCAGCAGCCGCGACATTGATACGCAGTATTTT. Its translation is CASSRDIDTQYF. The chain has TRBV7-9 and TRBJ2-3; D is uncertain. Germline CDR1 reads SEHNR; CDR2 reads FQNEAQ (reference sequence). The CDR3 covers 12 residues. V was pared by 5 bases and J by 6 bases, with 9 bases between.

The chain joins TRBV10-3 to TRBJ1-5; tentative D call: TRBD1 (6 bases). The CDR3 is 12 amino acids. The V end lost 11 bases, the J end lost 4 bases, and 12 bases lay between the germline ends. Germline CDR1 ENHRY, CDR2 SYGVKD. CDR3 sequence (DNA): TGTGCCGTAAGGGGGACGAATCAGCCCCAGCATTTT. This encodes CAVRGTNQPQHF.

V and J are TRBV2 and TRBJ2-3; 8 bases agree with TRBD1. Trimming at V came to 4 bases and at J to 4 bases, leaving 4 bases not matched to a gene. This CDR3 is 14 amino acids long. Germline assignment: CDR1 SNHLY and CDR2 FYNNEI. In DNA, the CDR3 is TGTGCCAGCAGTGGACAGGGGAGGCCAGATACGCAGTATTTT. Its protein product is CASSGQGRPDTQYF.

The CDR3 protein is CSVPPDKNYGYTF. DNA of the CDR3: TGCAGCGTTCCCCCGGACAAGAACTATGGCTACACCTTC. V is TRBV29-1 and J is TRBJ1-2; weak D call: TRBD1 (5 bases). Trimming cost V 5 bases and J 2 bases, with 12 bases left between them. From germline, CDR1 is SQVTM and CDR2 ANQGSEA. This CDR3 is built from 13 residues.

The chain couples TRBV2 to TRBJ1-2; D possibly corresponds to TRBD1 (5 bases). Trimming removed 8 bases from V and 3 bases from J, with 13 bases in between. Germline lookup yields CDR1 SNHLY and CDR2 FYNNEI. This CDR3 has 13 amino acids. The CDR3 loop is CASWGTAHYGYTF. The CDR3 region has the DNA TGTGCCAGCTGGGGGACTGCGCACTATGGCTACACCTTC.